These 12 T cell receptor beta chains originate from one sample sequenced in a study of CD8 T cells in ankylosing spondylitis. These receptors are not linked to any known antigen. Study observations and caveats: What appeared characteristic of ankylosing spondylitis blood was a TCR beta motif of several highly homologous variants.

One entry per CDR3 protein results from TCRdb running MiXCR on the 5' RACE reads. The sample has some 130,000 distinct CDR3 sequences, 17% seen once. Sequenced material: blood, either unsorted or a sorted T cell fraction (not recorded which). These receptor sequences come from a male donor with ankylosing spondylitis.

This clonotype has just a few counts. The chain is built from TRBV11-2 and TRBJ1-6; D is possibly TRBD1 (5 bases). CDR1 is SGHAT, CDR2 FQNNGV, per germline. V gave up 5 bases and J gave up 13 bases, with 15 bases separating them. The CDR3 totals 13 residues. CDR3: CASSRPGGYPLHF. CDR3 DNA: TGTGCCAGCAGCCGTCCTGGGGGGTATCCCCTCCACTTT.

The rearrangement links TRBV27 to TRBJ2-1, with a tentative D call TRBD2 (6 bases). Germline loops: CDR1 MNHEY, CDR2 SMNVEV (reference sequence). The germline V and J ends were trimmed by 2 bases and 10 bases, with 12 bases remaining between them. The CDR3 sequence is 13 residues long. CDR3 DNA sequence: TGTGCCAGCAGTTTACCCGGGGACTTCGAGCAGTTCTTC. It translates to CASSLPGDFEQFF.

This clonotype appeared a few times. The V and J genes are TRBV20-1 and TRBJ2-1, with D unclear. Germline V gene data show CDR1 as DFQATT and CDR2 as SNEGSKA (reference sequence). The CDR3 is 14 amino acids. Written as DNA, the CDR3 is TGCAGGGTTCGGTCGGCAAGCTCCTACAATGAGCAGTTCTTC. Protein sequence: CRVRSASSYNEQFF.

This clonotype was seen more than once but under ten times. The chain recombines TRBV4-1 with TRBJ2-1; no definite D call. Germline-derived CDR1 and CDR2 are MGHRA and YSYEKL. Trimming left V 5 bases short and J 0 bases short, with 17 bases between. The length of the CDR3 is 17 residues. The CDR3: CASSSEKAYGSYNEQFF. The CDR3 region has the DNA TGCGCCAGCAGCTCAGAGAAGGCCTATGGCTCCTACAATGAGCAGTTCTTC.

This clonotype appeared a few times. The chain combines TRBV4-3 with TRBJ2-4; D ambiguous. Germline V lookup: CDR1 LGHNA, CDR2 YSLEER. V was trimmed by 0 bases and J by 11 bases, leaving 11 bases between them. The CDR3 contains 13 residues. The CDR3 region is CASSQDAVALQYF. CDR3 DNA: TGCGCCAGCAGCCAAGATGCGGTAGCCCTTCAGTACTTC.

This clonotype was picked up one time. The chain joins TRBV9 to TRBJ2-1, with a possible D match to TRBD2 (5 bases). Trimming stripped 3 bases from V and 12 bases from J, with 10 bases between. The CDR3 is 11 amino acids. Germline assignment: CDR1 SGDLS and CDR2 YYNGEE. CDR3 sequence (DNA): TGTGCCAGCAGCGGGGGAGTTGGGCAGTTCTTC. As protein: CASSGGVGQFF.

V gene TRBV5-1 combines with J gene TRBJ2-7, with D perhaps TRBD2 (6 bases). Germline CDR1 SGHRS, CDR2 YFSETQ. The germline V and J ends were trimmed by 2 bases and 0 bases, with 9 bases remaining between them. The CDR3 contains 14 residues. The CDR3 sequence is CASSLSGDSYEQYF. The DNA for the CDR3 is TGCGCCAGCAGCTTATCGGGGGACTCCTACGAGCAGTACTTC.

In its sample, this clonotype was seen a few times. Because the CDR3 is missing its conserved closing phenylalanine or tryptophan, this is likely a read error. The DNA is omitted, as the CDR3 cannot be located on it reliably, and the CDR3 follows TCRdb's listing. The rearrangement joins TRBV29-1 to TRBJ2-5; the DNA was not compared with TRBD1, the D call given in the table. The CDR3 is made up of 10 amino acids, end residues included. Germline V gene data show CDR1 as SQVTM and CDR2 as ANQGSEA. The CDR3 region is CSVDGGQVEV.

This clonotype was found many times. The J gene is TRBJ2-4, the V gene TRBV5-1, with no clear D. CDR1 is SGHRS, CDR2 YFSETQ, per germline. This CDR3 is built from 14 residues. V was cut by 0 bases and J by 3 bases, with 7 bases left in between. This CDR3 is CASSLENSKNIQYF. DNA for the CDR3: TGCGCCAGCAGCTTGGAGAACAGCAAAAACATTCAGTACTTC.

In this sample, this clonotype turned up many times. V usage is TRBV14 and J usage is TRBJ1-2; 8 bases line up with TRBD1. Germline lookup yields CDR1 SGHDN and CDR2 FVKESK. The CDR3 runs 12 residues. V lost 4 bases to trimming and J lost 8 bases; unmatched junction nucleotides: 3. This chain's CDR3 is CASSLRGLGYTF. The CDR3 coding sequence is TGTGCCAGCAGCCTCAGGGGGCTCGGCTACACCTTC. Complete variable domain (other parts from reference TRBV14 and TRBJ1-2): EAGVTQFPSHSVIEKGQTVTLRCDPISGHDNLYWYRRVMGKEIKFLLHFVKESKQDESGMPNNRFLAERTGGTYSTLKVQPAELEDSGVYFCASSLRGLGYTFGSGTRLTVV.

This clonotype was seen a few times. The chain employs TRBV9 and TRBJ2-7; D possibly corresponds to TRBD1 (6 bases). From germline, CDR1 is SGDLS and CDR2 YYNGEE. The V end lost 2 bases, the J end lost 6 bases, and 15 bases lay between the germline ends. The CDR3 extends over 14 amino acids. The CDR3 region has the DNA TGTGCCAGCAGCGTGGACAGTCCCCCTGGCGAGCAGTACTTC. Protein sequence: CASSVDSPPGEQYF.

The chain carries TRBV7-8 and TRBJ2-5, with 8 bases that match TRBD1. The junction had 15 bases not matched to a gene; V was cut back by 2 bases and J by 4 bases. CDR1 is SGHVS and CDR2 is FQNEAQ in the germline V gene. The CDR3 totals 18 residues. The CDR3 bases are TGTGCCAGCAGCTTACGGACTCAGGGGGCTACGGGGGCAGAGACCCAGTACTTC. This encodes CASSLRTQGATGAETQYF.